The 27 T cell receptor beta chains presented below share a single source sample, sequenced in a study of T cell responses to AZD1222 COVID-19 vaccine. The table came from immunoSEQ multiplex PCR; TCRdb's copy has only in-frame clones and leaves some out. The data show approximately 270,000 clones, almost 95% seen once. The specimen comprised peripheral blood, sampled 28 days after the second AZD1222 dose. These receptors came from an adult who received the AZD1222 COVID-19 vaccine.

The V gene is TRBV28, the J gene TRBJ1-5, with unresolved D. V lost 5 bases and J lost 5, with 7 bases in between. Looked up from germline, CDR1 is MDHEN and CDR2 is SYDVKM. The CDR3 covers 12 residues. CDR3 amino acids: CASSKTHQPQHF. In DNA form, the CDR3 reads TGTGCCAGCAGTAAGACCCATCAGCCCCAGCATTTT.

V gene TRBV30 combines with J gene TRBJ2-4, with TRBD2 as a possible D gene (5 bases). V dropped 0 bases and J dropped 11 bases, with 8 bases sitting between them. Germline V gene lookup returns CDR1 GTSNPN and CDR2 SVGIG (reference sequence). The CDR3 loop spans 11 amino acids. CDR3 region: CAWSVLGVQYF. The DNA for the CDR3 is TGTGCCTGGAGTGTACTGGGAGTTCAGTACTTC.

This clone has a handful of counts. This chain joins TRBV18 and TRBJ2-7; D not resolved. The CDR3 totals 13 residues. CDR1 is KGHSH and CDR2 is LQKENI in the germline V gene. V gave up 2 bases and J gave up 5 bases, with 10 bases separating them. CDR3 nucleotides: TGTGCCAGCTCACCAGGAACGGAGAACGAGCAGTACTTC. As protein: CASSPGTENEQYF.

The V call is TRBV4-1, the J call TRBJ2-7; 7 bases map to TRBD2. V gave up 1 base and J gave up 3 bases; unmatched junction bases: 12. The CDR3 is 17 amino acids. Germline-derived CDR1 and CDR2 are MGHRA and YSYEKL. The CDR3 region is CASSQVLREKSYYEQYF. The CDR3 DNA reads TGCGCCAGCAGCCAAGTCTTGCGGGAGAAATCATACTACGAGCAGTACTTC.

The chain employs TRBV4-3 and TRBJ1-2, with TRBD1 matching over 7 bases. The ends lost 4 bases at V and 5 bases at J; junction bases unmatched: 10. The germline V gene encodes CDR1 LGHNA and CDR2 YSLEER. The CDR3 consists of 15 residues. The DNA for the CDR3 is TGCGCCAGCAGCCTGCTCACCGGGACAGAGTATGGCTACACCTTC. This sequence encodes CASSLLTGTEYGYTF.

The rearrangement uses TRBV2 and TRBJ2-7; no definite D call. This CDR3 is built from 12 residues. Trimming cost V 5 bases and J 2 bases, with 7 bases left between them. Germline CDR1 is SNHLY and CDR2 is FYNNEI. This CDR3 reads CASSRHTYEQYF. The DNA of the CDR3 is TGTGCCAGCAGTCGACATACCTACGAGCAGTACTTC.

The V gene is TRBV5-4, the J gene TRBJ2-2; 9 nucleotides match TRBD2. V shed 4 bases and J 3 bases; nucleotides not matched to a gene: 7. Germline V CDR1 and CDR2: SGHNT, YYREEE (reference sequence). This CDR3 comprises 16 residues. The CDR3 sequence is CASSPSGRRDTGELFF. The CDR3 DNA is TGTGCCAGCAGCCCCAGCGGGAGGCGCGACACCGGGGAGCTGTTTTTT.

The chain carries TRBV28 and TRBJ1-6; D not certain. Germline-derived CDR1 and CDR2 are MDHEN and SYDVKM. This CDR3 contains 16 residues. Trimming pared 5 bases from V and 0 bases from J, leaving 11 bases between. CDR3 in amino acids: CASSPFGSSYNSPLHF. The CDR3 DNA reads TGTGCCAGCAGTCCCTTTGGGAGCTCCTATAATTCACCCCTCCACTTT.

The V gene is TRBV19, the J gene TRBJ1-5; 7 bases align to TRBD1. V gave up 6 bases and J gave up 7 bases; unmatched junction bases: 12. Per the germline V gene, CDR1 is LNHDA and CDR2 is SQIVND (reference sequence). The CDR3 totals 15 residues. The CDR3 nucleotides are TGTGCCAGTAGGGCCTCGACAGGGATAATACAGCCCCAGCATTTT. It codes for CASRASTGIIQPQHF.

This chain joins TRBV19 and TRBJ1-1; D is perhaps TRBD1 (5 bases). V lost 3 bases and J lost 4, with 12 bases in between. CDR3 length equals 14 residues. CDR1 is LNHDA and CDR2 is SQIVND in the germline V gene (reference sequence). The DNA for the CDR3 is TGTGCCAGTAGTATGGGTTGGGGGAGCACTGAAGCTTTCTTT. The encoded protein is CASSMGWGSTEAFF.

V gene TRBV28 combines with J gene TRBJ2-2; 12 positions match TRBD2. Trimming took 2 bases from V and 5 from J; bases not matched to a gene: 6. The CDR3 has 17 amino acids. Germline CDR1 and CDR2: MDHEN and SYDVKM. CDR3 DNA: TGTGCCAGCAGTTTAGGTTTCGGACTAGCGGGGACCGGGGAGCTGTTTTTT. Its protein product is CASSLGFGLAGTGELFF.

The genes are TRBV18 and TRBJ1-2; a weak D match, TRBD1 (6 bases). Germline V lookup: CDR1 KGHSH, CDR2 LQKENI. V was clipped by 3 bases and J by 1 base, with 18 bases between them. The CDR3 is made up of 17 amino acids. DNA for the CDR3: TGTGCCAGCTCACCGGAGCCCCCTACAGGGCTTAACTATGGCTACACCTTC. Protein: CASSPEPPTGLNYGYTF.

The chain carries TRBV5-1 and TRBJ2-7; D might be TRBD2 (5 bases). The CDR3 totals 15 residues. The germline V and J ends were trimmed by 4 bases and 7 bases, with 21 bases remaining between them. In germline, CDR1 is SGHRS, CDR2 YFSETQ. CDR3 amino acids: CASSPRRLSYGEQYF. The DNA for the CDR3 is TGCGCCAGCAGCCCTCGCCGACTAAGCTACGGGGAGCAGTACTTC.

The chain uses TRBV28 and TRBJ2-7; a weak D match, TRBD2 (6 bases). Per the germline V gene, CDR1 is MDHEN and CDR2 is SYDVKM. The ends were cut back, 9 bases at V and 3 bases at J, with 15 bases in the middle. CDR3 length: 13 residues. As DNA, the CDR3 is TGTGCCAGTACGACTAGAGGATTCTACGAGCAGTACTTC. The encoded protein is CASTTRGFYEQYF.

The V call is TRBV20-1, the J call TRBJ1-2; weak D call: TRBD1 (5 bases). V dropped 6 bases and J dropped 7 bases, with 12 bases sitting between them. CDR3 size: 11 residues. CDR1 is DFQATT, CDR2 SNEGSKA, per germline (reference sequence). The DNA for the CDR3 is TGCAGTGCCCCGGACACTAGTGGCTACACCTTC. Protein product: CSAPDTSGYTF.

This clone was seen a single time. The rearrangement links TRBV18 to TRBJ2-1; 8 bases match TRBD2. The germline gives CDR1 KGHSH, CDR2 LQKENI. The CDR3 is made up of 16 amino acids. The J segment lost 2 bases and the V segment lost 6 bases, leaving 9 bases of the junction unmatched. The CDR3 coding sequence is TGTGCCAGCTCTCCAGAAGCGGGGGTCACCTACAATGAGCAGTTCTTC. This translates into CASSPEAGVTYNEQFF.

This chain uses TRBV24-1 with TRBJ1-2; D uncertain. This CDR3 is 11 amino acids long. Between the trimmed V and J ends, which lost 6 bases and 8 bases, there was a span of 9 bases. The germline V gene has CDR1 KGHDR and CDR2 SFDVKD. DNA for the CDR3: TGTGCCACCAGTCTGAATGGGGGCTACACCTTC. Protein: CATSLNGGYTF.

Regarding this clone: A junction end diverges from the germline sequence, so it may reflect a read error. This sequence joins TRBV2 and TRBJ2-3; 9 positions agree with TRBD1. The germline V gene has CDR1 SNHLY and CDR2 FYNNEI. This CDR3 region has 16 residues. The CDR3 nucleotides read TGTGCCAGCAGGGAAGCCCGGGACAGGGTATCAGATACGCAGTATTTT. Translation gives CASREARDRVSDTQYF.

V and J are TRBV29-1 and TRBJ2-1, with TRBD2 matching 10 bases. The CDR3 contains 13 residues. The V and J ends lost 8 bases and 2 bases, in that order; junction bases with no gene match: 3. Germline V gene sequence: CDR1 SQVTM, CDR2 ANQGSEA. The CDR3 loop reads CSTTSGAYNEQFF. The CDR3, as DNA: TGCAGCACAACTAGCGGGGCCTACAATGAGCAGTTCTTC.

CDR3 amino acids: CASSVFSGSSYNEQFF. DNA for the CDR3: TGTGCCAGCAGCGTCTTCAGCGGTAGCTCCTACAATGAGCAGTTCTTC. The gene calls are TRBV9 and TRBJ2-1; TRBD2 is a possible D gene (5 bases). Deletions cut 2 bases from V and 0 bases from J, with 12 bases between. The CDR3 totals 16 residues. Germline V gives CDR1 SGDLS, CDR2 YYNGEE.

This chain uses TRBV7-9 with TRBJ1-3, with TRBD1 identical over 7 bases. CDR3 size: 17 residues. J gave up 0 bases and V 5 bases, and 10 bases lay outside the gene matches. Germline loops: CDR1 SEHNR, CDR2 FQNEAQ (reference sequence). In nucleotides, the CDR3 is TGTGCCAGCAGCCCCCCGGGACAGCCATCCTCTGGAAACACCATATATTTT. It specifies CASSPPGQPSSGNTIYF.

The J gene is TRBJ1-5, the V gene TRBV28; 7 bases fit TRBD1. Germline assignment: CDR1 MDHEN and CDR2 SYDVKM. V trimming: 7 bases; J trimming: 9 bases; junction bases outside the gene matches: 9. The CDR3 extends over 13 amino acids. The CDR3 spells CASNGQADRPQHF. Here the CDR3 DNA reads TGTGCCAGCAATGGACAGGCCGACAGGCCCCAGCATTTT. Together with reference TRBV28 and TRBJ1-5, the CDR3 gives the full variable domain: DVKVTQSSRYLVKRTGEKVFLECVQDMDHENMFWYRQDPGLGLRLIYFSYDVKMKEKGDIPEGYSVSREKKERFSLILESASTNQTSMYLCASNGQADRPQHFGDGTRLSIL.

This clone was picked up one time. CDR3 amino acids: CASSFHAEAFF. The CDR3 region has the DNA TGTGCCAGCAGCTTTCACGCTGAAGCTTTCTTT. The J gene is TRBJ1-1, the V gene TRBV7-2; D remains unclear. This CDR3 has 11 amino acids. Trimming shortened V by 3 bases and J by 6 bases, and 5 bases separated the two germline ends. Germline V gives CDR1 SGHTA, CDR2 FQGNSA.

The CDR3 loop is CASSVSGSGADTQYF. CDR3 DNA sequence: TGTGCCAGCAGCGTGAGCGGGAGCGGCGCAGATACGCAGTATTTT. The gene calls are TRBV11-1 and TRBJ2-3, with 8 bases aligning to TRBD2. Germline assignment: CDR1 SGHAT and CDR2 FQDESV (reference sequence). The CDR3 is 15 amino acids. With 5 bases clipped from V and 4 bases from J, the junction kept 8 bases outside the gene matches.

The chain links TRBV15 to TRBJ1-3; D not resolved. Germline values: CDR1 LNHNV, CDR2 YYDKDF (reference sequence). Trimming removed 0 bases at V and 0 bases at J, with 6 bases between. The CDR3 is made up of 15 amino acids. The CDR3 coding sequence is TGTGCCACCAGCAGAGACGTTTCCTCTGGAAACACCATATATTTT. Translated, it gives CATSRDVSSGNTIYF.

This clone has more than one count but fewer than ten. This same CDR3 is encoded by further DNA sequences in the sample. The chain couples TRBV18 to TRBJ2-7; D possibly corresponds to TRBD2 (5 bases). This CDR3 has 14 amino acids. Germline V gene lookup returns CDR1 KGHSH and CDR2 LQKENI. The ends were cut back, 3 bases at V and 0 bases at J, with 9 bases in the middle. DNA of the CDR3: TGTGCCAGCTCACCTGGCCGGGACTCCTACGAGCAGTACTTC. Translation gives CASSPGRDSYEQYF.

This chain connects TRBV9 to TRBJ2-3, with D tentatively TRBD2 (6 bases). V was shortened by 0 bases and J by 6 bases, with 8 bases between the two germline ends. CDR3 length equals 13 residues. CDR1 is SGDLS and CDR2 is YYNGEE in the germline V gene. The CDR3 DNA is TGTGCCAGCAGCGTAGCCGGAGGGGATACGCAGTATTTT. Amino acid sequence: CASSVAGGDTQYF.